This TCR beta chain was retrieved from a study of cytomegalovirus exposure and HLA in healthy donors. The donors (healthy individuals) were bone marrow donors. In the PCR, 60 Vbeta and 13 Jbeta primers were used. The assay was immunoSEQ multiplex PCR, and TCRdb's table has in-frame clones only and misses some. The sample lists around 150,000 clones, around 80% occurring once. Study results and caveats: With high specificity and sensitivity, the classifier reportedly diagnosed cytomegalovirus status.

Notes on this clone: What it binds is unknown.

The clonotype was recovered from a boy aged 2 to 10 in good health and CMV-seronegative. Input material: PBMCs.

The CDR3 spells CASSLPGVGYGYTF. The CDR3 nucleotides are TGTGCCAGCTCTCTACCAGGGGTAGGCTATGGCTACACCTTC. This chain joins TRBV18 and TRBJ1-2, with a weak D call TRBD1 (6 bases). The length of the CDR3 is 14 residues. The germline gives CDR1 KGHSH, CDR2 LQKENI. V dropped 6 bases and J dropped 4 bases, with 15 bases sitting between them.